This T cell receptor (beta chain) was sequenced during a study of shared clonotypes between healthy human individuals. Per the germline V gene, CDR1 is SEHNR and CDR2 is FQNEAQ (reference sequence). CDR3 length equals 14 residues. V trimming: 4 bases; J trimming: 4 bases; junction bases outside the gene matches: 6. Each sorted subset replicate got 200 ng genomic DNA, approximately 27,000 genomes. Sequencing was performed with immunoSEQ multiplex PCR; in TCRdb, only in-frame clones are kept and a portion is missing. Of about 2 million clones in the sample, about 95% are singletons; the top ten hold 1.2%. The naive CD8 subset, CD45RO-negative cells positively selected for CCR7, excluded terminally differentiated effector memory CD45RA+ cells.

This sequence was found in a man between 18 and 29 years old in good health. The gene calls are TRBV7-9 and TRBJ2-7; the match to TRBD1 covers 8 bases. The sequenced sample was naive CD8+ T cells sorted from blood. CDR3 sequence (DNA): TGTGCCAGCAGCTCGGACAGGGAGAAGTACGAGCAGTACTTC. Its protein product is CASSSDREKYEQYF.